Listed below are T cell receptor beta chains from one sample, sequenced in a study of cytomegalovirus exposure and HLA in healthy donors. Some clones are missing from TCRdb's copy, which holds only in-frame ones; the method was immunoSEQ multiplex PCR. The sample has roughly 100,000 clones; about 80% are singletons. The material sequenced was PBMCs. These receptors were obtained from a woman between 40 and 55 years old in good health and CMV-seronegative. CDR3s include the opening cysteine and the closing phenylalanine or tryptophan. A D gene is named only where the DNA matches it firmly. For some rows the clone size is stated as once, few or many, or as a class when expanded; others skip it.

j_call | cdr3_length | v_call | d_call | clone_size | cdr3_nt | cdr3_aa
TRBJ2-2 | 16 | TRBV11-3 | NA | few | TGTGCCAGCAGCTTAGGAGTGCGATCGAACACCGGGGAGCTGTTTTTT | CASSLGVRSNTGELFF
TRBJ2-3 | 16 | TRBV25-1 | TRBD2 | NA | TGTGCCAGCAGTACACGACTAGCGGGAGTGGGAGATACGCAGTATTTT | CASSTRLAGVGDTQYF
TRBJ2-2 | 16 | TRBV9 | TRBD1 | once | TGTGCCAGCAGCGTTGGACCAGGGGGCACGTCCGGGGAGCTGTTTTTT | CASSVGPGGTSGELFF
TRBJ1-5 | 13 | TRBV5-1 | NA | NA | TGCGCCAGCAGATTGGGGCAGAATCAGCCCCAGCATTTT | CASRLGQNQPQHF
TRBJ2-2 | 16 | TRBV4-3 | TRBD2 | NA | TGCGCCAGCGGACTCGGGACTAGGGGGAACACCGGGGAGCTGTTTTTT | CASGLGTRGNTGELFF
TRBJ2-1 | 13 | TRBV6-1 | NA | NA | TGTGCCAGCTCGAGGCAGGGCTACAATGAGCAGTTCTTC | CASSRQGYNEQFF
TRBJ1-5 | 12 | TRBV6-1 | NA | NA | TGTGCCAGCAGTGGAGCGCAGGGGACCAGTCATTTT | CASSGAQGTSHF
TRBJ2-7 | 16 | TRBV9 | NA | once | TGTGCCAGCAGCGTGGAGGGGGGGCGCGGGTCTGGAGAGCAGTACTTC | CASSVEGGRGSGEQYF
TRBJ1-4 | 14 | TRBV9 | NA | NA | TGTGCCAGCAGCGTAGCCAGTTATAATGAAAAACTGTTTTTT | CASSVASYNEKLFF
TRBJ2-3 | 18 | TRBV9 | NA | NA | TGTGCCAGCAGCGCCTGGGGAGGGGGAGGTTATAGCACAGATACGCAGTATTTT | CASSAWGGGGYSTDTQYF
TRBJ2-7 | 14 | TRBV7-6 | NA | once | TGTGCCAGCAGCCTAAAACAGGGACCCTACGGGCAGTACTTC | CASSLKQGPYGQYF
TRBJ1-4 | 13 | TRBV2 | NA | few | TGTGCCAGCAGGAGGTCAGAAAATGAAAAACTGTTTTTT | CASRRSENEKLFF
TRBJ2-1 | 14 | TRBV19 | NA | few | TGTGCCAGTAGGGGACTGTTTGGTGAGGATGAGCAGTTCTTC | CASRGLFGEDEQFF
TRBJ2-7 | 15 | TRBV7-2 | TRBD2 | NA | TGTGCCAGCACCCTAAGGGCTAGCGGGGGCTACGAGCAGTACTTC | CASTLRASGGYEQYF